Detailed here is one T cell receptor beta chain. These data originate in a study of T cell responses to AZD1222 COVID-19 vaccine. Study overall: Second-dose groups at about 4 or about 12 weeks were pooled.

Libraries were prepared by immunoSEQ multiplex PCR; TCRdb keeps only in-frame clonotypes and omits some of them. The table has 120,000 to 150,000 clones, 90% to 95% seen once; the top ten hold 1.4% to 1.5%. The germline V gene has CDR1 MDHEN and CDR2 SYDVKM. Trimming cost V 8 bases and J 2 bases, with 9 bases left between them. The CDR3 contains 12 residues. This specimen consisted of peripheral blood, obtained on day 0 of AZD1222 vaccination. This clonotype was sampled from an adult in good health. This chain connects TRBV28 to TRBJ1-2; no clear D gene. The CDR3 DNA is TGTGCCAGCCGACGACGGAACTATGGCTACACCTTC. This translates into CASRRRNYGYTF.